This T cell receptor (beta chain) was sequenced for a study of patients and donors after allogeneic stem cell transplantation. TCRdb recomputed calls from the RT-PCR reads with MiXCR, one row per CDR3 protein. The data show about 96,000 distinct CDR3 sequences, around 48% seen once. The CDR3 has 12 residues. The V gene lost 3 bases and the J gene lost 4 bases, with 6 bases spanning the gap. Germline loops: CDR1 MDHEN, CDR2 SYDVKM. The chain joins TRBV28 to TRBJ1-2; no clear D. Sequences were obtained from blood, either unsorted or a sorted T cell fraction (not recorded which). The source of this sequence is a human donor who was either an allogeneic HSCT recipient or a stem cell or donor lymphocyte infusion donor (not recorded which). It is not recorded whose cells these are; they may come from a transplant donor. The CDR3 is CASSFDTYGYTF. CDR3 nucleotide sequence: TGTGCCAGCAGTTTCGACACCTATGGCTACACCTTC.